The clone carrying this T cell receptor beta chain was counted ten times or more. Its antigen is not identified. Quantitative 5'-RACE with molecular barcodes was used to make the TCR beta libraries. MiXCR, applied by TCRdb to the 5' RACE reads, yields one record per CDR3 protein. The table lists about 510,000 distinct CDR3 sequences, over 4% of them singletons. This sample was taken from a study of CD8 T cells in ankylosing spondylitis. Overall study findings and caveats: Within matched ankylosing spondylitis synovial fluid, disease-linked clones were reportedly significantly enriched. Apparently characteristic of ankylosing spondylitis blood was a TCR beta motif (about eight highly homologous variants).

Germline loops: CDR1 LNHNV, CDR2 YYDKDF (reference sequence). The CDR3 length is 13 residues. Trimming stripped 3 bases from V and 10 bases from J, with 13 bases between. This chain connects TRBV15 to TRBJ2-1; possibly TRBD1 for D (5 bases). The receptor comes from a male donor with ankylosing spondylitis. The sequenced sample was blood, either unsorted or a sorted T cell fraction (not recorded which). The CDR3 DNA reads TGTGCCACCAGCAGTGAGCCACAGGTCGAGCAGTTCTTC. Amino acids: CATSSEPQVEQFF.